The clone carrying this T cell receptor beta chain has ten or more counts. Its matching antigen is unknown. TCRdb processed the 5' RACE reads anew with MiXCR; each CDR3 protein has one entry. The table shows more than 95,000 distinct CDR3 sequences, with 8.9% occurring only once. This specimen belongs to a study of T cells after yellow fever vaccination. Study-wide context: Some fractions had low cell numbers, and these were prepared with SMART-Seq v4 Ultra Low Input.

Study outcomes and limitations: Overlap between CD4 and CD8 compartments was detected for a small share of clonotypes.

The CDR3 loop spans 15 amino acids. Germline V lookup: CDR1 LGHNA, CDR2 YNFKEQ. V was trimmed by 0 bases and J by 6 bases, leaving 13 bases between them. Source: CD8+ T cells sorted from PBMCs, taken on the day of the yellow fever booster vaccination. The receptor was isolated from a man between 18 and 29 years old who received the YFV17D yellow fever vaccine. This chain links TRBV4-2 with TRBJ2-3; a weak D match, TRBD2 (5 bases). The CDR3 region is CASSQDDGVFDTQYF. Written as DNA, the CDR3 is TGTGCCAGCAGCCAAGATGACGGGGTTTTCGATACGCAGTATTTT.